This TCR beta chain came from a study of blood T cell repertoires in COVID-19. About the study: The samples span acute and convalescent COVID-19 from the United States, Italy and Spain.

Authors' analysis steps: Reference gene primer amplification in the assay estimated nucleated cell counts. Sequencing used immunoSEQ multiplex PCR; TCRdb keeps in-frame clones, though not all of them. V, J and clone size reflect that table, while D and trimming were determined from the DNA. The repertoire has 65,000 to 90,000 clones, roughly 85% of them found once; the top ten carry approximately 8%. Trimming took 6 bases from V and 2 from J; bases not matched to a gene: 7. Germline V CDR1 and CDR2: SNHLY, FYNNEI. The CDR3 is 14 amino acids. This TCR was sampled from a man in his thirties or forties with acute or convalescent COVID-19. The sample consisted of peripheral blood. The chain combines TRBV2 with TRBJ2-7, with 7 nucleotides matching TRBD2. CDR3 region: CASRPRGSPYEQYF. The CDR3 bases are TGTGCCAGCAGACCTCGCGGGAGCCCCTACGAGCAGTACTTC.